The rows below give T cell receptor beta chains drawn from one sample of a study of cytomegalovirus exposure and HLA in healthy donors. Only in-frame clones appear in the TCRdb table, and some are missing; sequencing was by immunoSEQ multiplex PCR. The sample holds about 140,000 clones, about 84% seen once. Sequences were obtained from PBMCs. Source of these receptors: a woman aged 18-29 years in good health and CMV-seropositive. Each CDR3 is given with its conserved first and last residue. The D gene is left open where the match is weak. A row's size may be missing; if present it is once, few, many or a size class.

V gene	clone size	J gene	D gene	CDR3 DNA	CDR3 protein
TRBV28	.	TRBJ1-2	.	TGTGCCAGCAAAAACGACAGAACTAACTATGGCTACACCTTC	CASKNDRTNYGYTF
TRBV6-1	few	TRBJ1-1	.	TGTGCCAGCAGTGAAGATGAGGAAGGGGACACTGAAGCTTTCTTT	CASSEDEEGDTEAFF
TRBV10-3	.	TRBJ2-7	TRBD2	TGTGCCATCAGGAGCGGGGGAGGGAGGTACGAGCAGTACTTC	CAIRSGGGRYEQYF
TRBV6-1	.	TRBJ2-7	TRBD2	TGTGCCGGGGGAGCTCTAGCGGGGGGTGCCTACGAGCAGTACTTC	CAGGALAGGAYEQYF
TRBV5-1	.	TRBJ2-2	.	TGCGCCAGCAGTCAGCTGGGGCCGGGTGGCACCGGGGAGCTGTTTTTT	CASSQLGPGGTGELFF
TRBV2	.	TRBJ1-5	.	TGTGCCAGCAGTGAAGCCAGGGTAGACAATCAGCCCCAGCATTTT	CASSEARVDNQPQHF
TRBV30	.	TRBJ1-5	TRBD1	TGTGCCTGGAGTGGACGCCGACGGGACAGGGTGTCTTCAAACAATCAGCCCCAGCATTTT	CAWSGRRRDRVSSNNQPQHF
TRBV19	.	TRBJ1-4	.	TGTGCCAGTAGTATTCAGGGCGGTGAAAAACTGTTTTTT	CASSIQGGEKLFF
TRBV6-1	.	TRBJ2-1	TRBD2	TGTGCCAGCATAACTAGCGGGTCCTACAATGAGCAGTTCTTC	CASITSGSYNEQFF
TRBV5-1	.	TRBJ2-1	TRBD2	TGCGCCAGCAGCTTGGAAAGCGGGGGGATTTACAATGAGCAGTTCTTC	CASSLESGGIYNEQFF
TRBV7-8	.	TRBJ2-7	.	TGTGCCAGCAGCTTAGACATCAACGAGCAGTACTTC	CASSLDINEQYF
TRBV5-4	.	TRBJ2-7	TRBD2	TGTGCCAGCAGCCGCGGGGGGCTCCGCTCCTACGAGCAGTACTTC	CASSRGGLRSYEQYF
TRBV29-1	.	TRBJ1-2	.	TGCAGCGTTGGACAGGATAATTATGGCTACACCTTC	CSVGQDNYGYTF
TRBV19	once	TRBJ1-2	TRBD1	TGTGCCAGTAGTCCCAGACAGGGGGAGTACTATGGCTACACCTTC	CASSPRQGEYYGYTF
TRBV7-8	.	TRBJ2-5	TRBD1	TGTGCCAGCAGCTCACAGGGGGCCCTTAAGATCGCCCAGTACTTC	CASSSQGALKIAQYF
TRBV10-2	.	TRBJ1-2	.	TGCGCCAGCAGTGAGTCCGGGGCTAACTATGGCTACACCTTC	CASSESGANYGYTF
TRBV5-5	.	TRBJ2-7	TRBD1	TGTGCCAGCAGCTTGGTACAGGGGAAGGCCTACGAGCAGTACTTC	CASSLVQGKAYEQYF
TRBV19	.	TRBJ2-7	.	TGTGCCAGTAGTATCGTCGACGCCGTGGGCGAGCAGTACTTC	CASSIVDAVGEQYF
TRBV10-1	.	TRBJ1-6	.	TGCGCCAGCAGTGCCACGGTTGCGAGTTCACCCCTCCACTTT	CASSATVASSPLHF
TRBV19	.	TRBJ1-1	TRBD1	TGTGCCAGTAGTCGACAGGGAGGAGACACTGAAGCTTTCTTT	CASSRQGGDTEAFF
TRBV9	.	TRBJ1-6	.	TGTGCCAGCAGCGTAGGCGGGGCCGATAATTCACCCCTCCACTTT	CASSVGGADNSPLHF
TRBV29-1	.	TRBJ1-5	.	TGCAGTTTCCCCGGTAGCAATCAGCCCCAGCATTTT	CSFPGSNQPQHF
TRBV5-4	few	TRBJ2-1	.	TGTGCCAGCATCGACCATCGGGGTAATGAGCAGTTCTTC	CASIDHRGNEQFF
TRBV7-9	.	TRBJ2-5	.	TGTGCCAGCAGCCGAGCTAGCGACGAGACCCAGTACTTC	CASSRASDETQYF
TRBV5-4	.	TRBJ2-2	TRBD1	TGTGCCAGCAGCCTCACCGGACAGGGCGGATACACCGGGGAGCTGTTTTTT	CASSLTGQGGYTGELFF
TRBV4-1	.	TRBJ1-1	TRBD1	TGCGCCAGCAGCCCAAACAGGGGAAGGAGCGCTGAAGCTTTCTTT	CASSPNRGRSAEAFF
TRBV4-1	.	TRBJ1-2	TRBD1	TGCGCCAGCAGCCAAGTCGGGACAGGGGATGGCTACACCTTC	CASSQVGTGDGYTF
TRBV14	.	TRBJ2-6	.	TGTGCCAGCAGCCGAGTCTCTGGGGCCAACGTCCTGACTTTC	CASSRVSGANVLTF
TRBV10-2	.	TRBJ1-2	TRBD1	TGCGCCAGCAGTGACAGGGGGCGCCTCGATGGCTACACCTTC	CASSDRGRLDGYTF